This T cell receptor (beta chain) was profiled in a study of naive and memory T cell subsets. The beta constant-region primer was an equimolar mix of two oligonucleotides covering TRBC1 and TRBC2. TCRdb used MiXCR to reprocess the UMI-ligation and nested PCR reads, holding one entry per CDR3 protein. Of some 85,000 distinct CDR3 sequences in the sample, about an eighth are singletons; the top ten hold approximately 0.93%. V shed 1 base and J 2 bases; nucleotides not matched to a gene: 3. This CDR3 comprises 17 residues. The germline V gene encodes CDR1 SGHDN and CDR2 FVKESK. This clonotype has only one observation.

The J gene is TRBJ2-4, the V gene TRBV14; 12 bases fit TRBD2. This TCR was sampled from a human donor in good health. Sequences were obtained from central memory CD4+ T cells from blood. CDR3 in amino acids: CASSQGTSGASKNIQYF. The CDR3, as DNA: TGTGCCAGCAGCCAAGGGACTAGCGGGGCCTCCAAAAACATTCAGTACTTC.